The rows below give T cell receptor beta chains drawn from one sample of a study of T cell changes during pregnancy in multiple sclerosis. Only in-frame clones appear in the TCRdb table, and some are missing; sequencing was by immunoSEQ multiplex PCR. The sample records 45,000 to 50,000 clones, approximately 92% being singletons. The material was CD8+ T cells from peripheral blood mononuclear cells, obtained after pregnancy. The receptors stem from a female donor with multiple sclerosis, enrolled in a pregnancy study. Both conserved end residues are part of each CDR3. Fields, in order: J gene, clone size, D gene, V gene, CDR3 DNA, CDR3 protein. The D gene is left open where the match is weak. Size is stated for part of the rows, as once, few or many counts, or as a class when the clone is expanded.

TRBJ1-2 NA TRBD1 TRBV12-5 TGTGCTAGTGGTTTGGGAGGGGGCGGCTACACCTTC CASGLGGGGYTF
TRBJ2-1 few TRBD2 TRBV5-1 TGCGCCAGCAGCCCGGGGGGGCGGGTTAATGAGCAGTTCTTC CASSPGGRVNEQFF
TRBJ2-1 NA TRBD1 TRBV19 TGTGCCAGTGGGACAGGGGTTTACAATGAGCAGTTCTTC CASGTGVYNEQFF
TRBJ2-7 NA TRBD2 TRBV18 TGTGCCAGCTCACTAGGACTAGCGGGAGTCTACGAGCAGTACTTC CASSLGLAGVYEQYF
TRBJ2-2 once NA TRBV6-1 TGTGCCAGCAGTGAAGCGCTCCAGGGAGGAACGAACACCGGGGAGCTGTTTTTT CASSEALQGGTNTGELFF
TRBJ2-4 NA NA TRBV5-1 TGCGCCAGCAGCTTGGCCTTAGGGGCCCTCGGGCAAAACATTCAGTACTTC CASSLALGALGQNIQYF
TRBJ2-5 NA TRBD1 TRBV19 TGTGCCAGTAGGAAGACAGGGTTCGCGTTTGCGACCCAGTACTTC CASRKTGFAFATQYF
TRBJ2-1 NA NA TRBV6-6 TGTGCCAGCAGTTACTTAGGACACCCCTACTACAATGAGCAGTTCTTC CASSYLGHPYYNEQFF
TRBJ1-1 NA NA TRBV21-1 TGTGCCAGCAGCACCCGCGGTTCGGGGGTTTTGAAAGCTTTCTTT CASSTRGSGVLKAFF
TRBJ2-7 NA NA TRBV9 TGTGCCAGCAGCCCCGAGGACTACCTCCAGGAGCAGTACTTC CASSPEDYLQEQYF
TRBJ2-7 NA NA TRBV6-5 TGTGCCAGCAGTTACTCGATTCCTAACCCCTACGAGCAGTACTTC CASSYSIPNPYEQYF
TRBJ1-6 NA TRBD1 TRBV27 TGTGCCAGCAGTAGCACCCGCAGGGGGAACCCCTATAATTCACCCCTCCACTTT CASSSTRRGNPYNSPLHF
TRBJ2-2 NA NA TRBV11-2 TGTGCCAGCAGCCCCCTTCGGACGGAGGCGAACACCGGGGAGCTGTTTTTT CASSPLRTEANTGELFF
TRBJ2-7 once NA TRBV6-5 TGTGCCAGCAGTTACTCGATAACAGGGGGGGACGAGCAGTACTTC CASSYSITGGDEQYF
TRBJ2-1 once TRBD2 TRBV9 TGTGCCAGCAGCGTCGGCGGGGAGGGTGAGCAGTTCTTC CASSVGGEGEQFF
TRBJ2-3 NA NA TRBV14 TGTGCCAGCAGCCCACCTATGACAGATACGCAGTATTTT CASSPPMTDTQYF
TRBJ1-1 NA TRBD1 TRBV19 TGTGCCAGTAGTATTTGGGAACGACAGGGTGAGGCTTTCTTT CASSIWERQGEAFF
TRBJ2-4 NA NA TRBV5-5 TGTGCCAGCAGCTTGCTAGGAGGAGGGTGGGGACCCAAAAACATTCAGTACTTC CASSLLGGGWGPKNIQYF
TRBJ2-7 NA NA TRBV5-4 TGTGCCAGCAGCTTGGAGCAGGGTGGCTACGAGCAGTACTTC CASSLEQGGYEQYF
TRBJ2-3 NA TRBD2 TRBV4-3 TGCGCCAGCAGCCAACAAGGACTAGCGGCAGATACGCAGTATTTT CASSQQGLAADTQYF
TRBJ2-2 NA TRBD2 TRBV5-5 TGTGCCAGCAGCAAAACTAGCGGGAGGGGAGCCGGGGAGCTGTTTTTT CASSKTSGRGAGELFF
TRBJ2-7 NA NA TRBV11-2 TGTGCCAGCAGCTTAATCACGCAGGGTAAATACGAGCAGTACTTC CASSLITQGKYEQYF
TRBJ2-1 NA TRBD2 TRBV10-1 TGCGCCAGCAGTGAAGGTGGCAGTAGCGGGAGAAGCAATGAGCAGTTCTTC CASSEGGSSGRSNEQFF
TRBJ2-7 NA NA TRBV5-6 TGTGCCAGCACCCTCGACAGCTCCTACGAGCAGTACTTC CASTLDSSYEQYF
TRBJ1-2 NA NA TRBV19 TGTGCCAGTAGCCAAGGGGGAAAGGGCTATGGCTACACCTTC CASSQGGKGYGYTF
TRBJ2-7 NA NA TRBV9 TGTGCCAGCAGCGTAGAATCTAGCAGGTTCCACGAGCAGTACTTC CASSVESSRFHEQYF
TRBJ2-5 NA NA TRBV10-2 TGCGCCAGCAGTCCTGTCAATCTGTATCTAAGCGGGGAGACCCAGTACTTC CASSPVNLYLSGETQYF
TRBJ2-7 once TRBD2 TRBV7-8 TGTGCCAGCAGCTTTCGAGGACTAGCGGGAGTAGCAACCTACGAGCAGTACTTC CASSFRGLAGVATYEQYF
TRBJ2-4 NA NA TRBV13 TGTGCCAGCAGCTTAGAGGGGGACATTCAGTACTTC CASSLEGDIQYF
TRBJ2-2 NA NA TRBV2 TGTGCCAGCAGTACGAGTTCCACCGGGGAGCTGTTTTTT CASSTSSTGELFF
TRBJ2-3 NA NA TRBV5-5 TGTGCCAGCAGCTTGTCGGTGTACGGCAGGGTTAGCACAGATACGCAGTATTTT CASSLSVYGRVSTDTQYF
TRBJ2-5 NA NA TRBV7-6 TGTGCCAGCAGCTTAGCCTTTTACGGACAGAGACAAGAGACCCAGTACTTC CASSLAFYGQRQETQYF
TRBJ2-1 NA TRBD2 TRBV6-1 TGTGCCAGCAGTGAAGACACGGGAGGAGCATACAATGAGCAGTTCTTC CASSEDTGGAYNEQFF
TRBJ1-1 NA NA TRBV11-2 TGTGCCAGCAGCTCCTCAGGGGTAGGCACTGAAGCTTTCTTT CASSSSGVGTEAFF
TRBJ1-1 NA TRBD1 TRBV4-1 TGCGCCAGCAGCCTTCAGGGGGCTGGGGGTGAAGCTTTCTTT CASSLQGAGGEAFF
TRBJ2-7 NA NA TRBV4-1 TGCGCCAGCAGGGGGACGGCGGAGGGTTCCTACGAGCAGTACTTC CASRGTAEGSYEQYF
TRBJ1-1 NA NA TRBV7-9 TGTGCCAGCAGCTCTGGACAGAACACTGAAGCTTTCTTT CASSSGQNTEAFF
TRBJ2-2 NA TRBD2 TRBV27 TGTGCCAGCAGCCCGCTAGCGGGGGAAGCGAACACCGGGGAGCTGTTTTTT CASSPLAGEANTGELFF
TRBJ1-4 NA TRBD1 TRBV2 TGTGCCAGCAGGGGGACAGGGGCGCCCGAAAAACTGTTTTTT CASRGTGAPEKLFF
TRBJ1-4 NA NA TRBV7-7 TGTGCCAGCAGCTTAGGTCCAGGGGAAGGTGAAAAACTGTTTTTT CASSLGPGEGEKLFF
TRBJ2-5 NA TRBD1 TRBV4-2 TGTGCCAGCAGCGCGACAGGGGGAGGTGGGACCCAGTACTTC CASSATGGGGTQYF